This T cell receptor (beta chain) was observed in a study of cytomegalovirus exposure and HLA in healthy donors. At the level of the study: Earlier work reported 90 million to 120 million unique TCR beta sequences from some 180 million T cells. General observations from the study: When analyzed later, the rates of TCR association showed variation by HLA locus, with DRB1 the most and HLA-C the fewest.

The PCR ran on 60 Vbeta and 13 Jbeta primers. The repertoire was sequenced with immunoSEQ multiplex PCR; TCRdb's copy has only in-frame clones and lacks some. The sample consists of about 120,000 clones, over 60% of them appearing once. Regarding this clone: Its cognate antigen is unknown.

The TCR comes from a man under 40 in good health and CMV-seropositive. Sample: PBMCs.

CDR3 region: CASSYSGGSGTGELFF. As DNA, the CDR3 is TGTGCCAGCAGTTATAGCGGGGGGTCGGGCACCGGGGAGCTGTTTTTT. The chain links TRBV6-6 to TRBJ2-2; 10 bases fit TRBD2. With V trimmed by 3 bases and J by 4 bases, 5 bases remained unmatched. Germline V gene data show CDR1 as MNHNY and CDR2 as SVGAGI (reference sequence). This CDR3 region has 16 residues.